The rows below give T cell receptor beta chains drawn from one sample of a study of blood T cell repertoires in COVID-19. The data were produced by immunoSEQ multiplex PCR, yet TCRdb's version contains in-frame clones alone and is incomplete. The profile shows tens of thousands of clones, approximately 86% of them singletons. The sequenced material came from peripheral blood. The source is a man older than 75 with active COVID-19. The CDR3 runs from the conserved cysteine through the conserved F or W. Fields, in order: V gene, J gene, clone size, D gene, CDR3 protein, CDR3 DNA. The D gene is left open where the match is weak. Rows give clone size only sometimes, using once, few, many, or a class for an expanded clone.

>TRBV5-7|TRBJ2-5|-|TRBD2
CASSGRGEETQYF
TGTGCCAGCAGCGGGAGGGGTGAAGAGACCCAGTACTTC
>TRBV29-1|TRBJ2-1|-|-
CSVGELQGYNEQFF
TGCAGCGTTGGGGAACTACAGGGATACAATGAGCAGTTCTTC
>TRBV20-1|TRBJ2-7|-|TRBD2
CSASPPAGGKLSSYEQYF
TGCAGTGCTAGTCCTCCAGCGGGAGGCAAACTATCCTCCTACGAGCAGTACTTC
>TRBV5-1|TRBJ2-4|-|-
CASSLEGTGSAKNIQYF
TGCGCCAGCAGCTTGGAGGGTACAGGGTCCGCCAAAAACATTCAGTACTTC
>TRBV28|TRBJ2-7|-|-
CASTTRGSTTYEQYF
TGTGCCAGCACTACTAGGGGGAGTACCACCTACGAGCAGTACTTC
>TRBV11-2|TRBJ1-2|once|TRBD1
CASSLPGQGYGYTF
TGTGCCAGCAGCTTACCCGGACAGGGCTATGGCTACACCTTC
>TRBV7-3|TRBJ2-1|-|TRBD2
CASSYSSGIYNEQFF
TGTGCCAGCAGCTACTCTAGCGGGATCTACAATGAGCAGTTCTTC
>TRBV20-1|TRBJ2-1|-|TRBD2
CSASYPLAGVNEQFF
TGCAGTGCCAGTTACCCGCTAGCGGGAGTCAATGAGCAGTTCTTC
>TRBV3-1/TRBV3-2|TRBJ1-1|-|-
CASSHQFEAFF
TGTGCCAGCAGCCATCAGTTTGAAGCTTTCTTT
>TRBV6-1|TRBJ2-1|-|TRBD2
CASSDTSGADYNEQFF
TGTGCCAGCAGTGACACTAGCGGGGCCGACTACAATGAGCAGTTCTTC
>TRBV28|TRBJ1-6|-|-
CASRVSRDSPLHF
TGTGCCAGCAGAGTTAGCAGGGATTCACCCCTCCACTTT
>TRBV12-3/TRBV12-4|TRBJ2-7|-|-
CASSYRAEQYF
TGTGCCAGCAGTTACAGGGCCGAGCAGTACTTC
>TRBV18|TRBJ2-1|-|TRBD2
CASSRRTSSYNEQFF
TGTGCCAGCTCACGCCGGACTAGCTCCTACAATGAGCAGTTCTTC
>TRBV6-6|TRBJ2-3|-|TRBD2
CASSLLAPGADTQYF
TGTGCCAGCAGCCTACTAGCGCCTGGCGCAGATACGCAGTATTTT
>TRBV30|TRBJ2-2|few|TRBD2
CAWGTSGRASTGELFF
TGTGCCTGGGGGACTAGCGGGAGGGCCAGCACCGGGGAGCTGTTTTTT
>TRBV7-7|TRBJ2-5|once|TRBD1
CASSLDRGETQYF
TGTGCCAGCAGCTTAGACAGGGGGGAGACCCAGTACTTC
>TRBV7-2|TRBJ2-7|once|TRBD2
CASSFYSGSLYEQYF
TGTGCCAGCAGCTTCTATAGCGGGAGTTTATACGAGCAGTACTTC
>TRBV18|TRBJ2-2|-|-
CASSPKGPGDGELFF
TGTGCCAGCTCACCAAAAGGGCCAGGGGACGGGGAGCTGTTTTTT